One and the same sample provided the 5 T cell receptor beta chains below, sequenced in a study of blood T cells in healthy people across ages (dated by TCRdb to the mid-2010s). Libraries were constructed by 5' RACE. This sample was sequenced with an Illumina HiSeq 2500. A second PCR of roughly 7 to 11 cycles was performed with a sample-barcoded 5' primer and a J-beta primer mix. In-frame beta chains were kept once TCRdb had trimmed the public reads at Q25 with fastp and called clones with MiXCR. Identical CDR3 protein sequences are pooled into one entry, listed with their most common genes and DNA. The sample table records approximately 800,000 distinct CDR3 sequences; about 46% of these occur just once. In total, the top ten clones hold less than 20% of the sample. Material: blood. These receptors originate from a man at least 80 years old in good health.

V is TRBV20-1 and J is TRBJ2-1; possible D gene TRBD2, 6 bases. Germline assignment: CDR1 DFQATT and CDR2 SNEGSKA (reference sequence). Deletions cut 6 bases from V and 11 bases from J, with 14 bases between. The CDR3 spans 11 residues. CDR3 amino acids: CSAKRDSQQFF. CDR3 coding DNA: TGCAGTGCGAAACGGGACTCCCAGCAGTTCTTC.

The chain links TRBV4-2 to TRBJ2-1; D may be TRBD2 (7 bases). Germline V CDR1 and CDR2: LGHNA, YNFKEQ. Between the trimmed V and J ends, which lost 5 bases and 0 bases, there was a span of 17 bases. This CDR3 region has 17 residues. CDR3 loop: CASSVPGGGSSYNEQFF. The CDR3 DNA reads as TGTGCCAGCAGCGTGCCCGGGGGCGGGAGCTCCTACAATGAGCAGTTCTTC.

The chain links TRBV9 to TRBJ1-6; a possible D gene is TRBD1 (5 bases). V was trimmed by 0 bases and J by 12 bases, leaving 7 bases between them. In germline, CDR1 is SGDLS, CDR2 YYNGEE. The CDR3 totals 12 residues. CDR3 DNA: TGTGCCAGCAGCGTAGGGGGCGGACCCCTCCACTTT. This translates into CASSVGGGPLHF.

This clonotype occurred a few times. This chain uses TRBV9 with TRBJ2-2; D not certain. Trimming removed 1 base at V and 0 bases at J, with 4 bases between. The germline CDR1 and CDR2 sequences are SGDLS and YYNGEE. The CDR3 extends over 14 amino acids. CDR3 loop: CASSVQPNTGELFF. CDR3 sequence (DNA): TGTGCCAGCAGCGTACAGCCGAACACCGGGGAGCTGTTTTTT.

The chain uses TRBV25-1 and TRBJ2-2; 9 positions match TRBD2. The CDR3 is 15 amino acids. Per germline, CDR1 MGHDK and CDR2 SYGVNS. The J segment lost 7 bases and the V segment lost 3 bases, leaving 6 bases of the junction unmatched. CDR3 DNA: TGTGCCAGCAGTGATAGCGGGGGAGCGGGCGGGGAGCTGTTTTTT. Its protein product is CASSDSGGAGGELFF.